The T cell receptor (beta chain) under discussion was sequenced for a study of persistence of HIV-infected CD4 T cells. Germline CDR1 SGHVS, CDR2 FQNEAQ. V lost 4 bases, J lost 5 bases, and 11 bases lay in between. This CDR3 is 13 amino acids long. The immunoSEQ assay was version 4, run in survey mode. TCRdb keeps only in-frame clones here, not all; method: immunoSEQ multiplex PCR. Among about 37,000 clones listed, about 87% were seen once. This clone appeared a single time. The antigen remains unidentified. Cells were stimulated nonspecifically with anti-CD3/anti-CD28 magnetic beads. Sorting of responding CD4+ T cells relied on upregulated CD40 ligand together with CD69. PBMCs were depleted of CD8+ T cells before stimulation.

The chain is built from TRBV7-8 and TRBJ1-1; D is possibly TRBD1 (5 bases). The sequencing here drew on CD4+ T cells sorted from PBMCs after approximately 20-hour stimulation, taken from a patient who received antiretroviral therapy. The sequence derives from an adult man with HIV who was CMV-seropositive. CDR3 protein: CASSSGPQTEAFF. CDR3 nucleotide sequence: TGTGCCAGCAGCTCAGGGCCACAAACTGAAGCTTTCTTT.